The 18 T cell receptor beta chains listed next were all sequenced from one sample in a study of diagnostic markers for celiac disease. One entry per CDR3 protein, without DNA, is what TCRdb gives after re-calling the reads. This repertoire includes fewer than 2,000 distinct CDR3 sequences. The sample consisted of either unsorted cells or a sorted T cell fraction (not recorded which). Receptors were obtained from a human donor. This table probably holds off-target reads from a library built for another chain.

The CDR3 reads CASTWTGGFNEQYF. The genes are TRBV6-1 and TRBJ2-7; no DNA is available, so the TRBD1 call from TCRdb remains unchecked. The CDR3 is 14 residues long. Germline CDR1 reads MNHNS; CDR2 reads SASEGT.

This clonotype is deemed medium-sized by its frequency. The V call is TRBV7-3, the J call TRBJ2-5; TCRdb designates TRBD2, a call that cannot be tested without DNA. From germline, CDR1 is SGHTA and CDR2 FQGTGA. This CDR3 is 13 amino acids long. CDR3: CASSLMGGETQYF. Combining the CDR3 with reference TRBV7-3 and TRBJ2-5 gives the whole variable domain GAGVSQTPSNKVTEKGKYVELRCDPISGHTALYWYRQSLGQGPEFLIYFQGTGAADDSGLPNDRFFAVRPEGSVSTLKIQRTERGDSAVYLCASSLMGGETQYFGPGTRLLVL.

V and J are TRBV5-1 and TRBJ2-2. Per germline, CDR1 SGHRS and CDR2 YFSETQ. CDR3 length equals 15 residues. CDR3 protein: CASSLQAVNTGELFF.

CDR3 sequence: CSHGGGSVNTDTQYF. This chain joins TRBV20-1 and TRBJ2-3; TCRdb picks TRBD1, but there is no DNA to check that call. This CDR3 has 15 residues. Germline CDR1 DFQATT, CDR2 SNEGSKA (reference sequence).

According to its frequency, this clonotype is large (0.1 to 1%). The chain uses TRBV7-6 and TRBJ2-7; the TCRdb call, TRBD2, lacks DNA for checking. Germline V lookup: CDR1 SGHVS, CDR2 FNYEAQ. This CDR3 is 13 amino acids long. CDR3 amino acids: CASSAGLWYEQYF.

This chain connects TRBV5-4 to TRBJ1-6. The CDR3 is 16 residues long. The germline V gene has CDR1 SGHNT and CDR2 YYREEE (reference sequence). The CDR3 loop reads CASSLPSRGLQSPLHF.

CDR3 residues: CATSPPGDNYGYTF. The chain recombines TRBV24-1 with TRBJ1-2; TCRdb gives TRBD1 as the D gene, but with no DNA this cannot be confirmed. The germline gives CDR1 KGHDR, CDR2 SFDVKD. CDR3 size: 14 residues.

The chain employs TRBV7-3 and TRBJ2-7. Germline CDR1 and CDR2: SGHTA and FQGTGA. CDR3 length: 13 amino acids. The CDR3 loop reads CASSLTASDEQYF.

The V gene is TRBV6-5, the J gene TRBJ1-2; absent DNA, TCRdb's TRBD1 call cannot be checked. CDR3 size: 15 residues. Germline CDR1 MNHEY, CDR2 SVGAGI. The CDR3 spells CASSYSIGGPYGYTF.

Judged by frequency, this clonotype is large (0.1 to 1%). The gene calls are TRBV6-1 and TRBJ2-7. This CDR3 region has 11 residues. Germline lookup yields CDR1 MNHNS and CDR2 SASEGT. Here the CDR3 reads CASSETTEQYF.

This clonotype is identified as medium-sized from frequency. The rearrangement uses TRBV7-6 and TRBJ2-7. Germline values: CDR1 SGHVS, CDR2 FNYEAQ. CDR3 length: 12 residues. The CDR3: CASSLGMGEQYF.

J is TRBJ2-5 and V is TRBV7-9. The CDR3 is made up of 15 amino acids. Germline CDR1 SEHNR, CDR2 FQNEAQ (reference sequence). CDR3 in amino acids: CASSRGSMSAGTQYF.

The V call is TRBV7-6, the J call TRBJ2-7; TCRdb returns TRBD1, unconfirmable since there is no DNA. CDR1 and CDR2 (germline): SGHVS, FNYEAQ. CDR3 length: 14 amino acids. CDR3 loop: CASSTGLGPSEQYF.

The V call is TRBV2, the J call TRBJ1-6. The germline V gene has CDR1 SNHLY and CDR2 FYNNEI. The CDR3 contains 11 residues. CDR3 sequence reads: CASRYNSPLHF.

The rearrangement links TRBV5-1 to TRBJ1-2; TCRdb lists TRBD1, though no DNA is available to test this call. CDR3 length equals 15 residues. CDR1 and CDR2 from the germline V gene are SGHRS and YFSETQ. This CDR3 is CASSLEGGVSYGYTF.

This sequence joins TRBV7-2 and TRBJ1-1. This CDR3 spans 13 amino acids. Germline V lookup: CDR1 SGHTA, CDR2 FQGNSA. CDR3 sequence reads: CASSRMMNTEAFF.

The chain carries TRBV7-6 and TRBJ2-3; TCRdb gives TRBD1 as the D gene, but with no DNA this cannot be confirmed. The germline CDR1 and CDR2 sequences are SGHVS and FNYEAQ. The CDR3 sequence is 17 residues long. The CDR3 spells CASSLVGRGGGGGTQYF.

The CDR3 protein is CASSQHGTSGYIGETQYF. The chain has TRBV3-1 and TRBJ2-5; the TCRdb D gene call, TRBD2, has no DNA to confirm it. CDR3 size: 18 residues. Germline V CDR1 and CDR2: LGHDT, YNNKEL (reference sequence).